One and the same sample provided the 31 T cell receptor beta chains below, sequenced in a study of blood T cell repertoires in COVID-19. Profiled with immunoSEQ multiplex PCR; TCRdb holds only in-frame clones, not every one. The sample has 84,000 or so clones; almost 95% are singletons. The specimen sequenced was peripheral blood. Receptor source: a woman aged 55-70 years with active COVID-19.

This clone has just one count. The chain couples TRBV28 to TRBJ2-1, with unresolved D. V was pared by 3 bases and J by 14 bases, with 11 bases between. CDR1 and CDR2 from the germline V gene are MDHEN and SYDVKM. This CDR3 has 11 amino acids. In nucleotides, the CDR3 is TGTGCCAGCAGTTTCTCTGGGCCCAAGTTCTTC. Amino acids: CASSFSGPKFF.

The chain carries TRBV6-5 and TRBJ2-7; TRBD1 aligns across 8 bases. Trimming removed 6 bases from V and 2 bases from J; junction bases left unmatched: 9. Germline CDR1 MNHEY, CDR2 SVGAGI. The CDR3 runs to 15 residues. The CDR3 sequence: CASRPGQGSPYEQYF. The CDR3 DNA is TGTGCCAGCAGACCCGGACAGGGATCACCCTACGAGCAGTACTTC.

The J gene is TRBJ1-3, the V gene TRBV2; D is unclear. Per germline, CDR1 SNHLY and CDR2 FYNNEI. The germline V and J ends were trimmed by 6 bases and 0 bases, with 9 bases remaining between them. The CDR3 spans 14 residues. The CDR3 loop is CASRSALSGNTIYF. As DNA, the CDR3 is TGTGCCAGCAGGAGTGCCCTCTCTGGAAACACCATATATTTT.

The rearrangement uses TRBV15 and TRBJ1-5; no clear D. Deletions cut 0 bases from V and 7 bases from J, with 4 bases between. Germline-derived CDR1 and CDR2 are LNHNV and YYDKDF (reference sequence). The CDR3 contains 12 residues. Written as DNA, the CDR3 is TGTGCCACCAGCAGAGATCAACAGCCCCAGCATTTT. Translating gives CATSRDQQPQHF.

The chain combines TRBV28 with TRBJ2-7; D is unresolved. Trimming removed 2 bases at V and 4 bases at J, with 6 bases between. This CDR3 contains 12 residues. Germline loops: CDR1 MDHEN, CDR2 SYDVKM. The CDR3 region has the DNA TGTGCCAGCAGTTTAGGAGCTTACGAGCAGTACTTC. Encoded protein: CASSLGAYEQYF.

This clone was recorded only once. The chain uses TRBV5-1 and TRBJ2-5; 10 nucleotides line up with TRBD2. Germline assignment: CDR1 SGHRS and CDR2 YFSETQ. The CDR3 extends over 15 amino acids. Trimming took 4 bases from V and 3 from J; bases not matched to a gene: 6. CDR3 amino acids: CASSPRTSGKETQYF. CDR3 coding DNA: TGCGCCAGCAGCCCCCGGACTAGCGGAAAAGAGACCCAGTACTTC.

This clone was found once. J is TRBJ1-2 and V is TRBV3-1 (or the pseudogene TRBV3-2), with unresolved D. The length of the CDR3 is 13 residues. V was cut by 4 bases and J by 7 bases, with 13 bases left in between. Germline-derived CDR1 and CDR2 are LGHDT and YNNKEL (reference sequence). DNA of the CDR3: TGTGCCAGCAGCCGTGAGGGCGTTTCTGGCTACACCTTC. Residues: CASSREGVSGYTF.

V usage is TRBV2 and J usage is TRBJ1-1, with 7 nucleotides matching TRBD1. The germline gives CDR1 SNHLY, CDR2 FYNNEI. The trim removed 8 bases at V and 0 bases at J, leaving 3 bases unmatched. The CDR3 has 13 amino acids. The CDR3 loop reads CASRGQMNTEAFF. For the CDR3, the DNA is TGTGCCAGCCGGGGACAGATGAACACTGAAGCTTTCTTT.

This chain connects TRBV7-9 to TRBJ2-1; D possibly corresponds to TRBD2 (7 bases). This CDR3 has 13 amino acids. Trimming took 5 bases from V and 5 from J, leaving 10 bases between them. The germline gives CDR1 SEHNR, CDR2 FQNEAQ (reference sequence). Here the CDR3 reads CASSAGAHNEQFF. CDR3 DNA sequence: TGTGCCAGCAGCGCGGGGGCCCACAATGAGCAGTTCTTC.

The chain combines TRBV9 with TRBJ2-1, with D perhaps TRBD2 (5 bases). The germline V gene has CDR1 SGDLS and CDR2 YYNGEE. The length of the CDR3 is 16 residues. Trimming cost V 0 bases and J 8 bases, with 18 bases left between them. DNA of the CDR3: TGTGCCAGCAGCGTAGTTCGGGAAGTTAGCTGGGATGAGCAGTTCTTC. This gives the protein CASSVVREVSWDEQFF.

V is TRBV15 and J is TRBJ2-7, with TRBD1 matching 11 bases. V lost 5 bases to trimming and J lost 6 bases; unmatched junction nucleotides: 6. The CDR3 runs 14 residues. Germline values: CDR1 LNHNV, CDR2 YYDKDF (reference sequence). This chain's CDR3 is CATSARTGGSEQYF. CDR3 nucleotides: TGTGCCACCAGCGCGAGGACAGGGGGCAGCGAGCAGTACTTC.

The chain carries TRBV25-1 and TRBJ2-2, with D possibly being TRBD2 (7 bases). V dropped 8 bases and J dropped 4 bases, with 14 bases sitting between them. CDR1 MGHDK and CDR2 SYGVNS come from the germline V gene. The CDR3 covers 14 residues. Written as DNA, the CDR3 is TGTGCCAGCTCCCGGGGGGCAGCCACCGGGGAGCTGTTTTTT. It specifies CASSRGAATGELFF. The full variable domain, rest sourced from reference TRBV25-1 and TRBJ2-2, is EADIYQTPRYLVIGTGKKITLECSQTMGHDKMYWYQQDPGMELHLIHYSYGVNSTEKGDLSSESTVSRIRTEHFPLTLESARPSHTSQYLCASSRGAATGELFFGEGSRLTVL.

The chain has TRBV7-9 and TRBJ2-5, with D tentatively TRBD1 (5 bases). CDR3 size: 15 residues. Germline lookup yields CDR1 SEHNR and CDR2 FQNEAQ (reference sequence). The V end was cut by 3 bases, the J end by 2 bases, with 13 bases between. This chain's CDR3 is CASSLGPGRQETQYF. The CDR3 DNA follows: TGTGCCAGCAGCTTGGGGCCAGGGCGACAAGAGACCCAGTACTTC.

This sequence joins TRBV11-3 and TRBJ1-2, with 8 bases that match TRBD1. CDR3 length equals 15 residues. Losses at the gene ends were 3 bases for V and 4 bases for J; bases not matched to a gene: 7. Germline lookup yields CDR1 SGHNT and CDR2 YENEEA. This CDR3 reads CASSLGQEWGYGYTF. The CDR3 nucleotides are TGTGCCAGCAGCTTGGGACAGGAGTGGGGCTATGGCTACACCTTC.

This clone came up a few times. V usage is TRBV3-1 (or the pseudogene TRBV3-2) and J usage is TRBJ1-6, with 7 nucleotides matching TRBD1. V lost 7 bases to trimming and J lost 5 bases; unmatched junction nucleotides: 5. The CDR3 consists of 14 residues. Per the germline V gene, CDR1 is LGHDT and CDR2 is YNNKEL (reference sequence). The DNA of the CDR3 is TGTGCCAGCAACGCAGGGGGTCATAATTCACCCCTCCACTTT. It yields the protein CASNAGGHNSPLHF.

The rearrangement uses TRBV7-2 and TRBJ2-1, with TRBD2 matching over 8 bases. Germline V gives CDR1 SGHTA, CDR2 FQGNSA. This CDR3 has 15 residues. Trimming at V came to 2 bases and at J to 9 bases, leaving 9 bases not matched to a gene. The CDR3 reads CASSLIMASGSEQFF. In DNA, the CDR3 is TGTGCCAGCAGCTTAATAATGGCTAGCGGGTCTGAGCAGTTCTTC.

This clone was seen just once. V gene TRBV29-1 combines with J gene TRBJ1-2; 11 bases match TRBD1. Germline values: CDR1 SQVTM, CDR2 ANQGSEA. V lost 6 bases and J lost 2; bases outside the gene matches: 11. The length of the CDR3 is 16 residues. The CDR3 sequence: CSVNSPRDRGNYGYTF. CDR3 nucleotides: TGCAGCGTAAACTCACCAAGGGACAGGGGGAACTATGGCTACACCTTC.

The J gene is TRBJ1-3, the V gene TRBV2; D unresolved. Germline V gene lookup returns CDR1 SNHLY and CDR2 FYNNEI. Between the trimmed V and J ends, which lost 7 bases and 4 bases, there was a span of 8 bases. The CDR3 is made up of 12 amino acids. For the CDR3, the DNA is TGTGCCAGCACCCCCAGGGGAAACACCATATATTTT. As protein: CASTPRGNTIYF.

The chain recombines TRBV7-2 with TRBJ1-6; D is perhaps TRBD1 (5 bases). The CDR3 has 12 amino acids. The germline V and J ends were trimmed by 5 bases and 7 bases, with 6 bases remaining between them. Germline V gene sequence: CDR1 SGHTA, CDR2 FQGNSA. The CDR3 spells CASSPGNSPLHF. CDR3 DNA: TGTGCCAGCAGCCCAGGGAATTCACCCCTCCACTTT.

CDR3: CASSKGAGGIYEQYF. The CDR3 coding sequence is TGTGCCAGCAGCAAAGGGGCGGGGGGTATCTACGAGCAGTACTTC. J is TRBJ2-7 and V is TRBV11-2, with 8 bases fitting TRBD2. Germline V gene data show CDR1 as SGHAT and CDR2 as FQNNGV. J gave up 3 bases and V 5 bases, and 9 bases lay outside the gene matches. This CDR3 spans 15 amino acids.

This chain uses TRBV2 with TRBJ1-2, with D possibly TRBD1 on 6 matching bases. V lost 5 bases to trimming and J lost 0 bases, with 13 bases between them. Looked up from germline, CDR1 is SNHLY and CDR2 is FYNNEI. This CDR3 has 15 amino acids. The CDR3: CASSTHREANYGYTF. The CDR3 region has the DNA TGTGCCAGCAGTACGCACAGGGAAGCTAACTATGGCTACACCTTC.

The V call is TRBV7-2, the J call TRBJ1-2; weak D call: TRBD1 (5 bases). Germline lookup yields CDR1 SGHTA and CDR2 FQGNSA. This CDR3 region has 14 residues. V lost 1 base, J lost 7 bases, and 13 bases lay in between. The CDR3 sequence: CASSLGVGQRGYTF. The CDR3 DNA is TGTGCCAGCAGCTTAGGGGTGGGGCAACGTGGCTACACCTTC.

The V call is TRBV9, the J call TRBJ2-1; D is unclear. The CDR3 loop spans 13 amino acids. Germline V gene lookup returns CDR1 SGDLS and CDR2 YYNGEE. The V end lost 3 bases, the J end lost 7 bases, and 11 bases lay between the germline ends. In DNA, the CDR3 is TGTGCCAGCAGCGAGTTGACTCATAATGAGCAGTTCTTC. The encoded protein is CASSELTHNEQFF.

The chain is built from TRBV6-5 and TRBJ2-5, with TRBD2 matching over 11 bases. Trimming cost V 6 bases and J 5 bases; bases outside gene matches: 2. This CDR3 comprises 13 residues. The germline V gene has CDR1 MNHEY and CDR2 SVGAGI. CDR3: CASRTSGAETQYF. CDR3 nucleotide sequence: TGTGCCAGCAGGACTAGCGGGGCGGAGACCCAGTACTTC.

This chain joins TRBV2 and TRBJ2-1; 7 positions match TRBD2. The CDR3 contains 13 residues. Germline trimming cut 6 bases from V and 7 bases from J; bases unmatched to any gene: 6. The germline gives CDR1 SNHLY, CDR2 FYNNEI. For the CDR3, the DNA is TGTGCCAGCAGCAGCGGGGCGGGAAATGAGCAGTTCTTC. This gives the protein CASSSGAGNEQFF.

This chain uses TRBV5-1 with TRBJ2-2; D possibly corresponds to TRBD1 (6 bases). Trimming left V 7 bases short and J 3 bases short, with 16 bases between. Germline lookup yields CDR1 SGHRS and CDR2 YFSETQ. There are 15 residues in the CDR3. CDR3 in DNA: TGCGCCAGCGGGAACGACAGGACCTACACCGGGGAGCTGTTTTTT. Protein product: CASGNDRTYTGELFF.

The V call is TRBV3-1 (or the pseudogene TRBV3-2), the J call TRBJ2-3, with TRBD1 as a possible D gene (6 bases). Deletions cut 6 bases from V and 4 bases from J, with 14 bases between. Germline V gene lookup returns CDR1 LGHDT and CDR2 YNNKEL (reference sequence). This CDR3 comprises 14 residues. The CDR3 sequence: CASRVRGEADTQYF. The CDR3 nucleotides are TGTGCCAGCAGGGTCAGGGGTGAGGCAGATACGCAGTATTTT.

The J gene is TRBJ1-5, the V gene TRBV19; D is unresolved. Germline V lookup: CDR1 LNHDA, CDR2 SQIVND (reference sequence). V gave up 2 bases and J gave up 7 bases, with 9 bases separating them. This CDR3 comprises 13 residues. The CDR3 DNA follows: TGTGCCAGTAGTATACTTCCGGGGCAGCCCCAGCATTTT. Translation gives CASSILPGQPQHF.

The rearrangement joins TRBV7-9 to TRBJ1-2, with a possible D match to TRBD1 (6 bases). V gave up 3 bases and J gave up 6 bases, with 20 bases separating them. This CDR3 comprises 16 residues. Germline V gene data show CDR1 as SEHNR and CDR2 as FQNEAQ (reference sequence). The CDR3 is CASSFDVDRSKDGYTF. In DNA, the CDR3 is TGTGCCAGCAGCTTCGACGTGGACAGATCCAAGGATGGCTACACCTTC.

In regard to this clone: At one end, the junction sequence differs from germline, possibly due to a read error. CDR3 nucleotides: TGTGCCAGCAGGGTGACACTCTTCAACATCGGGGAGCTGTTTTTT. Protein sequence: CASRVTLFNIGELFF. The rearrangement uses TRBV4-2 and TRBJ2-2; D call uncertain. Germline CDR1 is LGHNA and CDR2 is YNFKEQ. The CDR3 length is 15 residues.

V is TRBV5-1 and J is TRBJ2-3, with D possibly TRBD2 on 5 matching bases. The CDR3 extends over 16 amino acids. V was cut by 0 bases and J by 0 bases, with 11 bases left in between. Germline lookup yields CDR1 SGHRS and CDR2 YFSETQ. CDR3 amino acids: CASSLALSDSTDTQYF. The DNA for the CDR3 is TGCGCCAGCAGCTTGGCCCTTAGCGACAGCACAGATACGCAGTATTTT. Drawing the rest from reference TRBV5-1 and TRBJ2-3, the complete variable domain is KAGVTQTPRYLIKTRGQQVTLSCSPISGHRSVSWYQQTPGQGLQFLFEYFSETQRNKGNFPGRFSGRQFSNSRSEMNVSTLELGDSALYLCASSLALSDSTDTQYFGPGTRLTVL.